Below, 14 T cell receptor beta chains from the same sample are listed, as sequenced in a study of cytomegalovirus exposure and HLA in healthy donors. The protocol was immunoSEQ multiplex PCR, while the TCRdb copy is restricted to in-frame clones and leaves out a portion. The sample has 150,000 or so clones, roughly 86% seen once. The specimen was PBMCs. These receptors all come from a man between 18 and 35 years old in good health and CMV-seropositive.

V usage is TRBV28 and J usage is TRBJ2-5; 11 positions agree with TRBD2. This CDR3 has 21 residues. The junction had 23 bases not matched to a gene; V was cut back by 6 bases and J by 2 bases. Germline V gene sequence: CDR1 MDHEN, CDR2 SYDVKM. The CDR3 bases are TGTGCCAGCAGCTTCCCCCGGGGGGCTAGCGGGAGGCAATACAGTCAAGAGACCCAGTACTTC. It translates to CASSFPRGASGRQYSQETQYF.

V usage is TRBV28 and J usage is TRBJ1-4, with 7 bases lining up with TRBD1. The V gene end was trimmed by 3 bases and the J gene end by 7 bases; junction bases not matched to a gene: 8. The CDR3 sequence is 15 residues long. Germline lookup yields CDR1 MDHEN and CDR2 SYDVKM. In DNA, the CDR3 is TGTGCCAGCAGTTTTTTGAGGGGGCGTAGTGAAAAACTGTTTTTT. It translates to CASSFLRGRSEKLFF. The full variable domain, its missing parts supplied by reference TRBV28 and TRBJ1-4, is DVKVTQSSRYLVKRTGEKVFLECVQDMDHENMFWYRQDPGLGLRLIYFSYDVKMKEKGDIPEGYSVSREKKERFSLILESASTNQTSMYLCASSFLRGRSEKLFFGSGTQLSVL.

This clone appeared a single time. This chain joins TRBV4-3 and TRBJ2-7; the match to TRBD1 covers 8 bases. The CDR3 has 16 residues. CDR1 LGHNA and CDR2 YSLEER come from the germline V gene. Germline trimming cut 1 base from V and 4 bases from J; bases unmatched to any gene: 9. The CDR3 region has the DNA TGCGCCAGCAGCCAAGTAACAGGGGGGACCCCTTACGAGCAGTACTTC. Translating gives CASSQVTGGTPYEQYF.

The J gene is TRBJ1-3, the V gene TRBV7-9; D is ambiguous. The CDR3 is made up of 17 amino acids. Germline V lookup: CDR1 SEHNR, CDR2 FQNEAQ (reference sequence). V lost 2 bases and J 0 bases, leaving 14 bases between the germline ends. CDR3 sequence: CASSLTVYAGSGNTIYF. CDR3 nucleotides: TGTGCCAGCAGCTTAACAGTATACGCCGGCTCTGGAAACACCATATATTTT.

The chain joins TRBV6-5 to TRBJ2-4; TRBD2 matches at 9 bases. Germline V gene data show CDR1 as MNHEY and CDR2 as SVGAGI. The V and J ends lost 5 bases and 2 bases, in that order; junction bases with no gene match: 4. The CDR3 length is 15 residues. CDR3 region: CASSTGTSSKNIQYF. The DNA for the CDR3 is TGTGCCAGCAGTACCGGGACTAGCTCCAAAAACATTCAGTACTTC.

This rearrangement joins TRBV7-9 to TRBJ2-5; D not certain. Germline CDR1 SEHNR, CDR2 FQNEAQ (reference sequence). Trimming removed 5 bases at V and 5 bases at J, with 18 bases between. The CDR3 sequence is 15 residues long. The CDR3 protein is CASSLADPLRETQYF. CDR3 bases: TGTGCCAGCAGCCTCGCCGATCCCCTCCGGGAGACCCAGTACTTC.

The chain joins TRBV7-2 to TRBJ1-1; unclear D gene. V lost 5 bases and J lost 6, with 19 bases in between. Germline V gene lookup returns CDR1 SGHTA and CDR2 FQGNSA. This CDR3 comprises 15 residues. CDR3 in amino acids: CASSPLGAGLSEAFF. CDR3 DNA: TGTGCCAGCAGCCCCCTCGGTGCTGGGCTCTCTGAAGCTTTCTTT.

The rearrangement joins TRBV7-9 to TRBJ2-7; 8 bases map to TRBD2. Germline trimming cut 5 bases from V and 2 bases from J; bases unmatched to any gene: 2. The CDR3 sequence is 13 residues long. In germline, CDR1 is SEHNR, CDR2 FQNEAQ (reference sequence). The CDR3 nucleotides read TGTGCCAGCAGCCCACTAGCGGCCTACGAGCAGTACTTC. The encoded protein is CASSPLAAYEQYF.

This sequence joins TRBV5-6 and TRBJ2-7, with 11 bases fitting TRBD2. The CDR3 spans 15 residues. Germline assignment: CDR1 SGHDT and CDR2 YYEEEE. V was clipped by 7 bases and J by 0 bases; unmatched bases: 6. The CDR3 nucleotides are TGTGCCAGCCGCGGGACTAGCGGTGCCTCCTACGAGCAGTACTTC. Its protein product is CASRGTSGASYEQYF.

This chain connects TRBV15 to TRBJ1-1; TRBD1 is a possible D gene (5 bases). Germline V lookup: CDR1 LNHNV, CDR2 YYDKDF (reference sequence). The CDR3 is made up of 15 amino acids. V shed 2 bases and J shed 5 bases, with 15 bases lying between them. CDR3 amino acids: CATSRREGYMTEAFF. CDR3 DNA sequence: TGTGCCACCAGCAGACGGGAGGGGTACATGACTGAAGCTTTCTTT.

The rearrangement joins TRBV6-6 to TRBJ2-7, with D tentatively TRBD2 (5 bases). Trimming shortened V by 9 bases and J by 2 bases, and 11 bases separated the two germline ends. This CDR3 is 12 amino acids long. Germline values: CDR1 MNHNY, CDR2 SVGAGI (reference sequence). CDR3 residues: CASRYGTYEQYF. The CDR3 nucleotides read TGTGCCAGTCGGTACGGGACCTACGAGCAGTACTTC.

V and J are TRBV21-1 and TRBJ2-2; no check of the table's D call, TRBD1, against the DNA was made. TRBV21-1 has pseudogene status. This CDR3 spans 15 amino acids. The CDR3 sequence is CASKGTGGANGELFF. The DNA of the CDR3 is TGTGCCAGCAAGGGGACAGGGGGCGCAAACGGGGAGCTGTTTTTT.

V and J are TRBV13 and TRBJ1-2; the match to TRBD1 covers 10 bases. The CDR3 runs 16 residues. After removal of 5 bases from V and 4 bases from J, the junction contained 10 bases not matched to a gene. CDR1 and CDR2 (germline): PRHDT, FYEKMQ (reference sequence). CDR3 sequence reads: CASSHGTGEAIYGYTF. CDR3 nucleotide sequence: TGTGCCAGCAGCCATGGGACAGGGGAAGCAATCTATGGCTACACCTTC.

The chain couples TRBV29-1 to TRBJ1-2; no reliable D call. Per the germline V gene, CDR1 is SQVTM and CDR2 is ANQGSEA. The CDR3 is 12 amino acids. V was cut by 6 bases and J by 5 bases, with 13 bases left in between. The CDR3 DNA follows: TGCAGCGTGATGACACGTTGGTATGGCTACACCTTC. It encodes CSVMTRWYGYTF.